The 23 T cell receptor beta chains given below trace back to one sample, sequenced in a study of CD8 T cells in Susac syndrome. RNA, at about 0.45 to 1 ug, was reverse transcribed with random hexamers. TCRdb processed the immunoSEQ multiplex PCR reads anew with MiXCR; each CDR3 protein has one entry. Of some 200,000 distinct CDR3 sequences detected, more than 90% appear once; the ten largest clones hold 0.098%. The specimen sequenced was CD4+ T cells from PBMCs. These receptor sequences come from a human donor with Susac syndrome.

This chain uses TRBV12-3 or TRBV12-4 with TRBJ1-1; D may be TRBD1 (6 bases). The V end was cut by 2 bases, the J end by 11 bases, with 18 bases between. There are 14 residues in the CDR3. The CDR3 sequence is CASSLPGTRPNAFF. CDR3 DNA sequence: TGTGCCAGCAGTTTACCTGGGACACGGCCGAACGCTTTCTTT.

V usage is TRBV30 and J usage is TRBJ1-5; 10 bases are shared with TRBD1. Germline assignment: CDR1 GTSNPN and CDR2 SVGIG (reference sequence). CDR3 length: 15 amino acids. With 4 bases clipped from V and 11 bases from J, the junction kept 14 bases outside the gene matches. As DNA, the CDR3 is TGTGCCTGGACCCAGGGACAGGGGACTAATGAGGCCCAGCATTTT. Translating gives CAWTQGQGTNEAQHF.

J is TRBJ1-6 and V is TRBV9; D is unclear. Trimming stripped 0 bases from V and 7 bases from J, with 11 bases between. CDR1 is SGDLS and CDR2 is YYNGEE in the germline V gene. This CDR3 has 15 residues. The CDR3 sequence is CASSVAVGYNSPLHF. The CDR3 coding sequence is TGTGCCAGCAGCGTAGCGGTGGGGTACAATTCACCCCTCCACTTT.

In DNA form, the CDR3 reads TGTGCCTGGAACAGGGGCTGGACTGAAGCTTTCTTT. Amino acid sequence: CAWNRGWTEAFF. The V and J genes are TRBV30 and TRBJ1-1, with 7 positions matching TRBD1. The V segment lost 4 bases and the J segment 5 bases; nucleotides outside the gene matches: 4. This CDR3 has 12 residues. Germline values: CDR1 GTSNPN, CDR2 SVGIG (reference sequence).

The chain employs TRBV7-2 and TRBJ2-6, with D possibly matching TRBD1 (5 bases). The CDR3 runs to 15 residues. Germline lookup yields CDR1 SGHTA and CDR2 FQGNSA. Trimming removed 3 bases at V and 3 bases at J, with 9 bases between. Here the CDR3 DNA reads TGTGCCAGCAGCTTCTCAGGGTTTGGGGCCAACGTCCTGACTTTC. Translated: CASSFSGFGANVLTF.

The genes are TRBV12-3 or TRBV12-4 and TRBJ1-2; possibly TRBD1 for D (5 bases). V was shortened by 1 base and J by 3 bases, with 15 bases between the two germline ends. This CDR3 comprises 16 residues. The CDR3: CASSLGQPTNYYGYTF. The DNA for the CDR3 is TGTGCCAGCAGTTTAGGACAGCCAACAAACTACTATGGCTACACCTTC.

V gene TRBV7-2 combines with J gene TRBJ1-4; D unclear. CDR3 length: 14 amino acids. Trimming removed 1 base at V and 4 bases at J, with 7 bases between. Looked up from germline, CDR1 is SGHTA and CDR2 is FQGNSA. The CDR3: CASSLDRFNEKLFF. In nucleotides, the CDR3 is TGTGCCAGCAGCTTAGATCGTTTTAATGAAAAACTGTTTTTT.

V usage is TRBV7-8 and J usage is TRBJ1-3; unclear D gene. V was shortened by 2 bases and J by 8 bases, with 10 bases between the two germline ends. The CDR3 consists of 13 residues. Germline V lookup: CDR1 SGHVS, CDR2 FQNEAQ. In DNA form, the CDR3 reads TGTGCCAGCAGCTTATTAATGGAGTACACCATATATTTT. Its protein is CASSLLMEYTIYF.

The V call is TRBV29-1, the J call TRBJ2-3; 14 nucleotides agree with TRBD2. The CDR3 loop spans 13 amino acids. Germline CDR1 and CDR2: SQVTM and ANQGSEA. V gave up 7 bases and J gave up 8 bases; unmatched junction bases: 5. The CDR3 region has the DNA TGCAGCGAGGGACTAGCGGGGGAGGGTACGCAGTATTTT. Translated, it gives CSEGLAGEGTQYF.

J is TRBJ2-2 and V is TRBV3-1; D gene uncertain. Per germline, CDR1 LGHDT and CDR2 YNNKEL (reference sequence). The CDR3 spans 15 residues. With 2 bases removed from V and 4 bases from J, the gap between germline ends came to 11 bases. The CDR3 here is CASSQTPLGTGELFF. The CDR3, as DNA: TGTGCCAGCAGCCAAACACCGTTAGGCACCGGGGAGCTGTTTTTT.

The chain is built from TRBV5-1 and TRBJ2-7, with a possible D match to TRBD1 (6 bases). Germline assignment: CDR1 SGHRS and CDR2 YFSETQ. Between the trimmed V and J ends, which lost 4 bases and 7 bases, there was a span of 18 bases. This CDR3 contains 14 residues. CDR3 loop: CASSPRTAPEEQYF. The CDR3 nucleotides are TGCGCCAGCAGCCCACGGACAGCACCGGAAGAGCAGTACTTC.

This clonotype appeared once. The chain employs TRBV7-2 and TRBJ2-7; 8 positions match TRBD2. The CDR3 spans 15 residues. In germline, CDR1 is SGHTA, CDR2 FQGNSA. V shed 1 base and J 3 bases; nucleotides not matched to a gene: 5. DNA for the CDR3: TGTGCCAGCAGCTTAGAAACTAGCGGAGACTACGAGCAGTACTTC. It is translated as CASSLETSGDYEQYF.

The chain is built from TRBV6-2 or TRBV6-3 and TRBJ2-3; unclear D gene. The germline CDR1 and CDR2 sequences are MNHEY and SVGEGT. CDR3 length: 15 amino acids. V was pared by 2 bases and J by 0 bases, with 9 bases between. The CDR3 nucleotides read TGTGCCAGCAGTTACGTCGCACCTAGCACAGATACGCAGTATTTT. Translated: CASSYVAPSTDTQYF.

The chain links TRBV20-1 to TRBJ1-5; D ambiguous. V was cut by 3 bases and J by 3 bases, with 9 bases left in between. The CDR3 length is 13 residues. Germline V gene sequence: CDR1 DFQATT, CDR2 SNEGSKA (reference sequence). CDR3 loop: CSARPQDNQPQHF. In DNA, the CDR3 is TGCAGTGCTAGGCCACAAGACAATCAGCCCCAGCATTTT.

In this sample, this clonotype turned up a few times. V usage is TRBV18 and J usage is TRBJ1-2, with 9 bases fitting TRBD1. Germline lookup yields CDR1 KGHSH and CDR2 LQKENI. The CDR3 consists of 12 residues. Trimming removed 6 bases from V and 8 bases from J; junction bases left unmatched: 4. The CDR3 DNA is TGTGCCAGCTCGACAGGGGGAAGCGGCTACACCTTC. It is translated as CASSTGGSGYTF.

Here the CDR3 reads CASSSDRGRYEQYF. CDR3 DNA: TGTGCCAGCAGCTCGGACAGGGGGCGGTACGAGCAGTACTTC. The chain couples TRBV7-2 to TRBJ2-7; the match to TRBD1 covers 11 bases. The length of the CDR3 is 14 residues. Germline-derived CDR1 and CDR2 are SGHTA and FQGNSA. The ends lost 4 bases at V and 4 bases at J; junction bases unmatched: 3.

This rearrangement joins TRBV6-1 to TRBJ2-7; 7 bases agree with TRBD1. Per the germline V gene, CDR1 is MNHNS and CDR2 is SASEGT. The length of the CDR3 is 13 residues. V lost 8 bases to trimming and J lost 3 bases; unmatched junction nucleotides: 7. The DNA of the CDR3 is TGTGCCAGCCAGACAGGGATTGACTACGAGCAGTACTTC. Amino acids: CASQTGIDYEQYF.

This chain links TRBV30 with TRBJ1-6; 7 nucleotides line up with TRBD1. In germline, CDR1 is GTSNPN, CDR2 SVGIG (reference sequence). V shed 7 bases, J shed 6 bases, and the junction held 3 bases outside the gene matches. This CDR3 has 12 residues. The DNA for the CDR3 is TGTGCCTCCGGACAGGTTAATTCACCCCTCCACTTT. It codes for CASGQVNSPLHF.

This chain connects TRBV6-2 or TRBV6-3 to TRBJ2-5, with D hard to call. Germline V gives CDR1 MNHEY, CDR2 SVGEGT. V dropped 5 bases and J dropped 3 bases, with 10 bases sitting between them. The CDR3 has 13 amino acids. CDR3 protein: CASSRRAKETQYF. The CDR3 DNA reads TGTGCCAGCAGTCGTCGGGCTAAAGAGACCCAGTACTTC.

The rearrangement uses TRBV18 and TRBJ1-1; weak D call: TRBD1 (5 bases). The CDR3 sequence is 14 residues long. CDR1 and CDR2 from the germline V gene are KGHSH and LQKENI. V was cut by 1 base and J by 10 bases, with 16 bases left in between. Written as DNA, the CDR3 is TGTGCCAGCTCACCACTTCGGGACGGGCTGGGAGCTTTCTTT. Translation: CASSPLRDGLGAFF.

This rearrangement joins TRBV29-1 to TRBJ2-3; 8 bases are a match to TRBD2. V was pared by 4 bases and J by 2 bases, with 5 bases of the junction left unmatched. The CDR3 runs 14 residues. Per the germline V gene, CDR1 is SQVTM and CDR2 is ANQGSEA. CDR3 residues: CSVGVGGATDTQYF. CDR3 DNA sequence: TGCAGCGTTGGCGTCGGGGGGGCCACAGATACGCAGTATTTT.

This chain links TRBV20-1 with TRBJ2-3, with 15 bases identical to TRBD2. Trimming cost V 5 bases and J 4 bases; bases outside gene matches: 7. This CDR3 has 16 residues. Germline V CDR1 and CDR2: DFQATT, SNEGSKA (reference sequence). The CDR3 DNA follows: TGCAGTGCTTCCCGGACTAGCGGGGGGGCATCAGATACGCAGTATTTT. Protein: CSASRTSGGASDTQYF.

This chain links TRBV7-2 with TRBJ2-7; 8 bases line up with TRBD2. Germline V lookup: CDR1 SGHTA, CDR2 FQGNSA. J gave up 2 bases and V 2 bases, and 5 bases lay outside the gene matches. The CDR3 has 15 amino acids. The CDR3 sequence is CASSLHGGEPYEQYF. The CDR3 DNA reads as TGTGCCAGCAGCTTACACGGGGGGGAACCCTACGAGCAGTACTTC. Full variable domain (outside the CDR3, taken from reference TRBV7-2 and TRBJ2-7): GAGVSQSPSNKVTEKGKDVELRCDPISGHTALYWYRQSLGQGLEFLIYFQGNSAPDKSGLPSDRFSAERTGGSVSTLTIQRTQQEDSAVYLCASSLHGGEPYEQYFGPGTRLTVT.